This paragraph reports one T cell receptor beta chain. Authors' data handling: Reference gene primer amplification gave nucleated cell count estimates. Clones were sequenced by immunoSEQ multiplex PCR, and TCRdb holds only the in-frame ones, with some missing. The DNA gave D and trimming, while V, J and clone size come from that table. The sample records 110,000 or so clones, around 80% being singletons. This CDR3 contains 14 residues. The trim removed 0 bases at V and 5 bases at J, leaving 3 bases unmatched. Germline V CDR1 and CDR2: MGHRA, YSYEKL. This entry belongs to a study of blood T cell repertoires in COVID-19. About the study: Acute and convalescent COVID-19 samples came from the United States, Italy and Spain. From T cells, B-cell-depleted T cells, or PBMCs came the material, which was cDNA or gDNA.

This chain links TRBV4-1 with TRBJ1-1; TRBD1 aligns across 7 bases. The sequencing sample was made of peripheral blood. The TCR originated in a man in his fifties or sixties with acute or convalescent COVID-19. The CDR3, as DNA: TGCGCCAGCAGCCAAGAAGGGGGCTTTACTGAAGCTTTCTTT. This sequence encodes CASSQEGGFTEAFF.